The 14 T cell receptor beta chains below come from one sample, sequenced in a study of siplizumab effects on memory and regulatory T cells. Sequenced by immunoSEQ multiplex PCR; TCRdb stores in-frame clones only, minus some. The sample yields tens of thousands of clones, 91% seen once. Sequencing was performed on CD8+ T cells sorted from blood. The receptors stem from a human donor in good health.

This chain joins TRBV27 and TRBJ2-2, with D perhaps matching TRBD2 (6 bases). CDR3 size: 16 residues. Trimming took off 1 base at V and 4 bases at J, with 13 bases between the two ends. CDR1 is MNHEY and CDR2 is SMNVEV in the germline V gene (reference sequence). CDR3 sequence: CASSLLTSLGTGELFF. CDR3 coding DNA: TGTGCCAGCAGTTTATTAACTAGCTTAGGCACCGGGGAGCTGTTTTTT.

The chain links TRBV9 to TRBJ2-2; 9 bases are shared with TRBD2. Trimming cost V 4 bases and J 3 bases; bases outside gene matches: 7. The V gene's germline CDR1 is SGDLS and CDR2 YYNGEE. The CDR3 totals 16 residues. The CDR3 DNA follows: TGTGCCAGCAGCTCGTGGACTAGCGAGCACACCGGGGAGCTGTTTTTT. It yields the protein CASSSWTSEHTGELFF. Variable domain in full (rest from reference TRBV9 and TRBJ2-2): DSGVTQTPKHLITATGQRVTLRCSPRSGDLSVYWYQQSLDQGLQFLIQYYNGEERAKGNILERFSAQQFPDLHSELNLSSLELGDSALYFCASSSWTSEHTGELFFGEGSRLTVL.

The V gene is TRBV4-1, the J gene TRBJ2-1; no firm D call. CDR1 and CDR2 (germline): MGHRA, YSYEKL. There are 13 residues in the CDR3. V was trimmed by 3 bases and J by 6 bases, leaving 9 bases between them. The CDR3 reads CASSQADLNEQFF. CDR3 nucleotide sequence: TGCGCCAGCAGCCAGGCGGACCTCAATGAGCAGTTCTTC.

The rearrangement joins TRBV10-3 to TRBJ1-3; TRBD1 is a possible D gene (5 bases). V dropped 10 bases and J dropped 0 bases, with 16 bases sitting between them. In germline, CDR1 is ENHRY, CDR2 SYGVKD. This CDR3 is 15 amino acids long. CDR3 sequence (DNA): TGTGCCACCTCCCGGGACTCCTACTCTGGAAACACCATATATTTT. Translation gives CATSRDSYSGNTIYF.

This clone was recorded once. The chain uses TRBV6-5 and TRBJ2-5; D might be TRBD1 or TRBD2, each matching 7 bases. There are 14 residues in the CDR3. V lost 10 bases to trimming and J lost 5 bases, with 20 bases between them. Germline V gene lookup returns CDR1 MNHEY and CDR2 SVGAGI. The CDR3 region is CATKTGEGVETQYF. CDR3 nucleotide sequence: TGTGCCACTAAAACAGGGGAGGGGGTGGAGACCCAGTACTTC.

The chain couples TRBV11-2 to TRBJ2-1, with D tentatively TRBD2 (6 bases). The CDR3 extends over 17 amino acids. The V end was cut by 5 bases, the J end by 7 bases, with 24 bases between. Germline-derived CDR1 and CDR2 are SGHAT and FQNNGV. The chain's CDR3 is CASSRGFTPGIRNEQFF. CDR3 coding DNA: TGTGCCAGCAGCCGGGGGTTTACCCCGGGGATCAGGAATGAGCAGTTCTTC. Using reference TRBV11-2 and TRBJ2-1 for the parts outside the CDR3, the full variable domain is EAGVAQSPRYKIIEKRQSVAFWCNPISGHATLYWYQQILGQGPKLLIQFQNNGVVDDSQLPKDRFSAERLKGVDSTLKIQPAKLEDSAVYLCASSRGFTPGIRNEQFFGPGTRLTVL.

The rearrangement uses TRBV6-4 and TRBJ2-1, with D possibly TRBD1 on 5 matching bases. CDR3 length: 16 residues. The germline V gene encodes CDR1 MRHNA and CDR2 SNTAGT. Trimming removed 0 bases from V and 7 bases from J, with 16 bases in between. CDR3: CASSDSAQGTSNEQFF. CDR3 sequence (DNA): TGTGCCAGCAGTGACTCAGCGCAGGGAACTTCGAATGAGCAGTTCTTC.

The chain employs TRBV11-2 and TRBJ2-1, with TRBD2 matching over 10 bases. V was pared by 1 base and J by 3 bases, with 12 bases of the junction left unmatched. This CDR3 has 19 residues. The germline V gene encodes CDR1 SGHAT and CDR2 FQNNGV. The CDR3 region has the DNA TGTGCCAGCAGCTTAGTCCTGTTAGCGGGAGGAGAGGTCTACAATGAGCAGTTCTTC. It encodes CASSLVLLAGGEVYNEQFF.

V gene TRBV4-1 combines with J gene TRBJ2-2, with D possibly being TRBD2 (5 bases). The V gene lost 6 bases and the J gene lost 5 bases, with 10 bases spanning the gap. CDR3 length: 13 residues. Germline CDR1 MGHRA, CDR2 YSYEKL. DNA for the CDR3: TGCGCCAGCAGGTCATCGGGGACCGGGGAGCTGTTTTTT. Translating it yields CASRSSGTGELFF.

This clone was recorded only once. The chain is built from TRBV13 and TRBJ2-1; either TRBD1 or TRBD2 may fit D (5 bases each). The CDR3 consists of 13 residues. Between the trimmed V and J ends, which lost 5 bases and 3 bases, there was a span of 8 bases. Germline V lookup: CDR1 PRHDT, CDR2 FYEKMQ (reference sequence). The CDR3 reads CASSMGDYNEQFF. The CDR3 DNA sequence: TGTGCCAGCAGCATGGGGGACTACAATGAGCAGTTCTTC.

This clone was picked up a small number of times. The chain is built from TRBV5-6 and TRBJ2-7; 8 positions match TRBD1. This CDR3 contains 14 residues. V gave up 5 bases and J gave up 0 bases; unmatched junction bases: 4. The germline V gene encodes CDR1 SGHDT and CDR2 YYEEEE. The CDR3: CASSPDRASYEQYF. The DNA of the CDR3 is TGTGCCAGCAGTCCGGACAGGGCCTCCTACGAGCAGTACTTC. Together with reference TRBV5-6 and TRBJ2-7, the CDR3 gives the full variable domain: DAGVTQSPTHLIKTRGQQVTLRCSPKSGHDTVSWYQQALGQGPQFIFQYYEEEERQRGNFPDRFSGHQFPNYSSELNVNALLLGDSALYLCASSPDRASYEQYFGPGTRLTVT.

The V gene is TRBV19, the J gene TRBJ2-7, with D perhaps assigned TRBD1 or TRBD2 (6 bases each). V lost 3 bases and J lost 2, with 17 bases in between. Germline V gives CDR1 LNHDA, CDR2 SQIVND (reference sequence). CDR3 length equals 16 residues. The chain's CDR3 is CASSITGAGPAYEQYF. CDR3 sequence (DNA): TGTGCCAGTAGTATTACGGGGGCAGGGCCTGCCTACGAGCAGTACTTC. Filled out from reference TRBV19 and TRBJ2-7, the complete variable domain reads DGGITQSPKYLFRKEGQNVTLSCEQNLNHDAMYWYRQDPGQGLRLIYYSQIVNDFQKGDIAEGYSVSREKKESFPLTVTSAQKNPTAFYLCASSITGAGPAYEQYFGPGTRLTVT.

This clone has a single count. This chain connects TRBV27 to TRBJ2-1; no clear D. The CDR3 has 16 amino acids. V was cut by 2 bases and J by 0 bases, with 11 bases left in between. Germline V gene lookup returns CDR1 MNHEY and CDR2 SMNVEV (reference sequence). CDR3 sequence reads: CASSLIDHSSYNEQFF. CDR3 bases: TGTGCCAGCAGTTTAATCGACCACAGCTCCTACAATGAGCAGTTCTTC.

V usage is TRBV6-5 and J usage is TRBJ1-5, with no clear D. CDR3 length: 13 amino acids. Germline CDR1 and CDR2: MNHEY and SVGAGI. Trimming removed 2 bases at V and 2 bases at J, with 4 bases between. The CDR3 coding sequence is TGTGCCAGCAGTTACGAGGGCAATCAGCCCCAGCATTTT. Its translation: CASSYEGNQPQHF.